One sample yielded the 25 T cell receptor beta chains listed below, sequenced in a study of T cell responses to AZD1222 COVID-19 vaccine. TCRdb keeps only in-frame clones here, not all; method: immunoSEQ multiplex PCR. The data contain about 150,000 clones, roughly nine tenths of them singletons. The sample consisted of peripheral blood, taken after recovery from COVID-19. Source of these receptors: an adult who had recovered from COVID-19.

The chain joins TRBV27 to TRBJ2-7, with TRBD2 matching over 14 bases. The CDR3 has 14 residues. Unmatched junction bases numbered 2, after V lost 7 bases and J lost 3 bases. The germline gives CDR1 MNHEY, CDR2 SMNVEV (reference sequence). CDR3 protein: CASIGTSGSYEQYF. The CDR3 DNA reads TGTGCCAGCATTGGGACTAGCGGGAGCTACGAGCAGTACTTC.

The V call is TRBV6-5, the J call TRBJ2-7, with D possibly being TRBD2 (7 bases). Trimming took 6 bases from V and 6 from J, leaving 18 bases between them. CDR3 size: 14 residues. Per germline, CDR1 MNHEY and CDR2 SVGAGI. The chain's CDR3 is CASRKLGGVGEQYF. The CDR3 region has the DNA TGTGCCAGCAGGAAATTAGGGGGGGTTGGCGAGCAGTACTTC.

This clone is a singleton in its sample. The V gene is TRBV18, the J gene TRBJ1-6; weak D call: TRBD1 (5 bases). The CDR3 covers 15 residues. V lost 2 bases and J 11 bases, leaving 16 bases between the germline ends. From germline, CDR1 is KGHSH and CDR2 LQKENI. DNA of the CDR3: TGTGCCAGCTCACCATCAAACGTTTTGGGGCCACCCCTCCACTTT. It translates to CASSPSNVLGPPLHF.

This clone was found once. This sequence joins TRBV2 and TRBJ1-5, with D possibly TRBD1 on 5 matching bases. This CDR3 spans 14 amino acids. Trimming took off 4 bases at V and 5 bases at J, with 12 bases between the two ends. CDR1 is SNHLY, CDR2 FYNNEI, per germline. As DNA, the CDR3 is TGTGCCAGCAGTGTAACTCTGGGACATCAGCCCCAGCATTTT. Residues: CASSVTLGHQPQHF.

The chain couples TRBV28 to TRBJ2-7; D possibly corresponds to TRBD2 (7 bases). The CDR3 length is 16 residues. The germline V gene has CDR1 MDHEN and CDR2 SYDVKM. Trimming left V 3 bases short and J 4 bases short, with 19 bases between. This CDR3 reads CASSFGGGSTPYEQYF. The CDR3 DNA sequence: TGTGCCAGCAGTTTTGGGGGCGGGAGTACCCCGTACGAGCAGTACTTC.

The table lists this clone with a few counts. The chain is built from TRBV7-2 and TRBJ2-2; the match to TRBD2 covers 9 bases. The germline gives CDR1 SGHTA, CDR2 FQGNSA. V was clipped by 4 bases and J by 4 bases; unmatched bases: 7. This CDR3 has 16 amino acids. For the CDR3, the DNA is TGTGCCAGCAGCTGGTCTAGCGGGGTTTCCACCGGGGAGCTGTTTTTT. Amino acids: CASSWSSGVSTGELFF.

The V and J genes are TRBV27 and TRBJ2-7; 7 nucleotides match TRBD1. The CDR3 extends over 14 amino acids. After removal of 8 bases from V and 8 bases from J, the junction contained 15 bases not matched to a gene. Germline CDR1 and CDR2: MNHEY and SMNVEV (reference sequence). DNA of the CDR3: TGTGCCAGCGGGCCGACAGGGATCTCTGTAAAGCAGTACTTC. Encoded protein: CASGPTGISVKQYF.

The chain combines TRBV15 with TRBJ1-1, with D unclear. CDR1 and CDR2 from the germline V gene are LNHNV and YYDKDF (reference sequence). The CDR3 length is 14 residues. The V gene lost 1 base and the J gene lost 4 bases, with 10 bases spanning the gap. CDR3: CATSRGTEGTEAFF. As DNA, the CDR3 is TGTGCCACCAGCAGAGGAACAGAGGGCACTGAAGCTTTCTTT.

A few counts support this clone. This chain uses TRBV19 with TRBJ1-2; a weak D match, TRBD1 (6 bases). Germline V gives CDR1 LNHDA, CDR2 SQIVND (reference sequence). V dropped 5 bases and J dropped 4 bases, with 11 bases sitting between them. This CDR3 region has 13 residues. For the CDR3, the DNA is TGTGCCAGTAGTTTGGACAGTCTCTATGGCTACACCTTC. It yields the protein CASSLDSLYGYTF.

This sequence joins TRBV2 and TRBJ2-5; D remains unclear. The germline V and J ends were trimmed by 8 bases and 5 bases, with 15 bases remaining between them. This CDR3 has 13 residues. The germline V gene encodes CDR1 SNHLY and CDR2 FYNNEI. CDR3 protein: CASFTPRVETQYF. CDR3 coding DNA: TGTGCCAGCTTCACCCCTAGAGTGGAGACCCAGTACTTC.

J is TRBJ2-7 and V is TRBV29-1; TRBD2 matches at 8 bases. Germline CDR1 is SQVTM and CDR2 is ANQGSEA. Trimming removed 4 bases from V and 4 bases from J; junction bases left unmatched: 9. This CDR3 spans 14 amino acids. Written as DNA, the CDR3 is TGCAGCGTTGGTCAAGCGGGGGCCCCTTACGAGCAGTACTTC. It translates to CSVGQAGAPYEQYF.

The chain has TRBV2 and TRBJ1-1; D gene unclear. Trimming left V 8 bases short and J 2 bases short, with 9 bases between. CDR3 length: 12 residues. Germline V gives CDR1 SNHLY, CDR2 FYNNEI. The CDR3 DNA follows: TGTGCCAGCGCCCGGGTTAACACTGAAGCTTTCTTT. This encodes CASARVNTEAFF.

V gene TRBV19 combines with J gene TRBJ2-3; the D is unclear. The CDR3 covers 14 residues. Germline CDR1 LNHDA, CDR2 SQIVND (reference sequence). V lost 6 bases and J lost 2, with 12 bases in between. CDR3 coding DNA: TGTGCCAGTAGGATCGGCCCGCACACAGATACGCAGTATTTT. Protein product: CASRIGPHTDTQYF.

Concerning this clone: In the same sample, other DNA sequences code for this CDR3. The chain uses TRBV27 and TRBJ1-1; TRBD1 matches at 8 bases. CDR3 size: 14 residues. J gave up 1 base and V 6 bases, and 4 bases lay outside the gene matches. The germline V gene encodes CDR1 MNHEY and CDR2 SMNVEV (reference sequence). CDR3 in DNA: TGTGCCAGCAGCCCAGGACAGGGGAACACTGAAGCTTTCTTT. This gives the protein CASSPGQGNTEAFF.

J is TRBJ1-4 and V is TRBV7-2; D call uncertain. V was cut by 5 bases and J by 0 bases, with 13 bases left in between. Germline CDR1 and CDR2: SGHTA and FQGNSA. The CDR3 is made up of 16 amino acids. In DNA form, the CDR3 reads TGTGCCAGCAGCCCCGACCGCAGCGCAACTAATGAAAAACTGTTTTTT. Residues: CASSPDRSATNEKLFF.

This chain joins TRBV19 and TRBJ2-3; D assignment may be TRBD1 or TRBD2 (5 bases each). This CDR3 is built from 15 residues. Per the germline V gene, CDR1 is LNHDA and CDR2 is SQIVND (reference sequence). The V and J ends lost 6 bases and 4 bases respectively, with 17 bases between them. CDR3: CASREQARGADTQYF. The DNA of the CDR3 is TGTGCCAGTAGAGAGCAGGCTCGAGGGGCAGATACGCAGTATTTT.

The chain has TRBV10-3 and TRBJ1-6; no clear D gene. CDR1 is ENHRY, CDR2 SYGVKD, per germline. The CDR3 sequence is 14 residues long. The V gene lost 2 bases and the J gene lost 7 bases, with 9 bases spanning the gap. For the CDR3, the DNA is TGTGCCATCAGTGAGGACCCGTCGAATTCACCCCTCCACTTT. Protein: CAISEDPSNSPLHF.

This chain links TRBV27 with TRBJ2-7; TRBD1 might be the D (5 bases). This CDR3 spans 15 amino acids. Germline CDR1 reads MNHEY; CDR2 reads SMNVEV (reference sequence). V was pared by 2 bases and J by 6 bases, with 17 bases between. The CDR3 is CASSLGRRVVGEQYF. CDR3 coding DNA: TGTGCCAGCAGTTTAGGGCGCAGGGTTGTTGGCGAGCAGTACTTC.

This chain uses TRBV6-5 with TRBJ2-5; 8 bases match TRBD2. With V trimmed by 6 bases and J by 4 bases, 10 bases remained unmatched. Germline V gene sequence: CDR1 MNHEY, CDR2 SVGAGI. The CDR3 runs to 15 residues. CDR3 bases: TGTGCCAGCAGGGCCCGGGGGGGAGGAGCAGAGACCCAGTACTTC. Its protein is CASRARGGGAETQYF.

This clone was seen more than once but under ten times. This sequence joins TRBV10-1 and TRBJ2-1; 7 positions match TRBD2. Germline V gene lookup returns CDR1 WNHNN and CDR2 SYGVQD (reference sequence). The trim removed 2 bases at V and 8 bases at J, leaving 6 bases unmatched. This CDR3 region has 14 residues. The CDR3 nucleotides read TGCGCCAGCAGTGAGACCCAGCGGGGCGATGAGCAGTTCTTC. Translation: CASSETQRGDEQFF.

This chain connects TRBV28 to TRBJ2-7; the match to TRBD2 covers 7 bases. The germline V gene encodes CDR1 MDHEN and CDR2 SYDVKM. Trimming cost V 3 bases and J 0 bases; bases outside gene matches: 11. The CDR3 runs to 17 residues. Written as DNA, the CDR3 is TGTGCCAGCAGTTTCTCGGACGAGCGGGGAAGCTCCTACGAGCAGTACTTC. Residues: CASSFSDERGSSYEQYF.

The chain recombines TRBV6-5 with TRBJ1-4; possibly TRBD1 for D (6 bases). The CDR3 is 15 amino acids. V lost 6 bases and J lost 4, with 15 bases in between. From germline, CDR1 is MNHEY and CDR2 SVGAGI. CDR3 nucleotide sequence: TGTGCCAGCAGCCGAAGCTCAGGGGTTAATGAAAAACTGTTTTTT. Translation gives CASSRSSGVNEKLFF.

Note on this clone: At the DNA level, this CDR3 is encoded by other sequences in the same sample as well. The chain employs TRBV27 and TRBJ2-7; the D is unclear. CDR1 and CDR2 (germline): MNHEY, SMNVEV (reference sequence). V lost 2 bases and J lost 4, with 9 bases in between. This CDR3 is 13 amino acids long. CDR3 amino acids: CASSLGLRYEQYF. CDR3 nucleotides: TGTGCCAGCAGTTTAGGTCTCCGATACGAGCAGTACTTC.

CDR3 sequence (DNA): TGTGCCACCAGTGAAACTGGGGGGACAGGGTCGGAAGATACGCAGTATTTT. Translating it yields CATSETGGTGSEDTQYF. The genes are TRBV24-1 and TRBJ2-3; the match to TRBD1 covers 9 bases. There are 17 residues in the CDR3. Germline V gene data show CDR1 as KGHDR and CDR2 as SFDVKD. V lost 4 bases, J lost 5 bases, and 12 bases stayed unmatched.

The J gene is TRBJ2-5, the V gene TRBV7-3; 8 bases are a match to TRBD2. The CDR3 spans 13 residues. After removal of 5 bases from V and 5 bases from J, the junction contained 4 bases not matched to a gene. The germline CDR1 and CDR2 sequences are SGHTA and FQGTGA. The CDR3 DNA is TGTGCCAGCAGCCGGGGGGGCCGGGAGACCCAGTACTTC. It codes for CASSRGGRETQYF.